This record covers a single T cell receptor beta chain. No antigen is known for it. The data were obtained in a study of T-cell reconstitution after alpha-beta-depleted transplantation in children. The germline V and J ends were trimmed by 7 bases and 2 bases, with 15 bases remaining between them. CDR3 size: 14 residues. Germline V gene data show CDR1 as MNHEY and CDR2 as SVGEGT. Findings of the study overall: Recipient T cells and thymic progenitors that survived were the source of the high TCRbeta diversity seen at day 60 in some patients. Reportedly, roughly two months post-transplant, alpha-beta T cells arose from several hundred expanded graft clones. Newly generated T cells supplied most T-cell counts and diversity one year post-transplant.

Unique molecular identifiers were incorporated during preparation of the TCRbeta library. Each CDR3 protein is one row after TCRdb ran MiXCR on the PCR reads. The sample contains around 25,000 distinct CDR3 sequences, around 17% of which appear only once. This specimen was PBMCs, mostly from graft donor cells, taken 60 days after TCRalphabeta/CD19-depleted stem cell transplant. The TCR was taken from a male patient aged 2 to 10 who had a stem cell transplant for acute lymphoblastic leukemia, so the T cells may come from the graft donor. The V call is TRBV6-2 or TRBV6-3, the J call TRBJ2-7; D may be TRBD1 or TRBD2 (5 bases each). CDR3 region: CASTLGTATYEQYF. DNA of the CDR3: TGTGCCAGCACGCTCGGGACGGCAACCTACGAGCAGTACTTC.